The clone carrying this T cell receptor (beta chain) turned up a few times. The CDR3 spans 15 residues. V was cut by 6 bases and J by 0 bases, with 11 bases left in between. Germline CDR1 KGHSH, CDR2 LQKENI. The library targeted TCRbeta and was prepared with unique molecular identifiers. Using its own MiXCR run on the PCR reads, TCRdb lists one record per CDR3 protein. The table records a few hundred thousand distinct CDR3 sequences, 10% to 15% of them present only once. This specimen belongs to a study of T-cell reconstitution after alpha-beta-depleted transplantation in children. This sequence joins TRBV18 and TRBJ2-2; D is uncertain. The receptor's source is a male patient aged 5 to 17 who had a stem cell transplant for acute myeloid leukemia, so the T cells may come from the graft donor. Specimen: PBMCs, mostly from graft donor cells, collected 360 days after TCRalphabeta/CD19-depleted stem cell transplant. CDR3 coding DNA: TGTGCCAGCTCCCAAACTCCAGCGAACACCGGGGAGCTGTTTTTT. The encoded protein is CASSQTPANTGELFF. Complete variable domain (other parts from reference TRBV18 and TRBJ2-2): NAGVMQNPRHLVRRRGQEARLRCSPMKGHSHVYWYRQLPEEGLKFMVYLQKENIIDESGMPKERFSAEFPKEGPSILRIQQVVRGDSAAYFCASSQTPANTGELFFGEGSRLTVL.